This T cell receptor beta chain came from a study of T cells in Graves' hyperthyroidism and ophthalmopathy. Study background: Peripheral blood was acquired at first diagnosis, ahead of any therapy whatsoever.

Amplified regions were TCR beta CDR3 sequences from RNA transcripts. An initial round of RT-PCR targeting the TCR CDR3 relied on the HTBI primer set. MiXCR was run by TCRdb on the multiplex PCR reads, yielding one entry per CDR3 protein. The sample shows 500,000 to 650,000 distinct CDR3 sequences, 15% to 20% of them seen only once. This clonotype was seen a handful of times. Diagnoses rested on clinical symptoms, serum thyroxine and TRAb, thyroid ultrasound and orbital computed tomography. CDR3 length equals 14 residues. CDR1 is MGHRA, CDR2 YSYEKL, per germline. The ends were cut back, 3 bases at V and 3 bases at J, with 12 bases in the middle.

The sequence came from a woman under 30 with Graves' ophthalmopathy. The sample comprised blood. This chain uses TRBV4-1 with TRBJ2-7; D not resolved. DNA for the CDR3: TGCGCCAGCAGCCATCTAGATACCTTCTACGAGCAGTACTTC. It yields the protein CASSHLDTFYEQYF.